These 32 T cell receptor beta chains were sequenced from one sample in a study of OX40 agonist ivuxolimab in advanced cancers. Sequencing was performed with immunoSEQ multiplex PCR; in TCRdb, only in-frame clones are kept and a portion is missing. The data show some 44,000 clones, approximately 83% seen once. Sequenced here: CD4+ or CD8+ T cells sorted from blood, sampled in a trial of the OX40 agonist ivuxolimab. The receptor set was obtained from an adult with an advanced solid tumor such as melanoma, head and neck, liver or kidney cancer.

The chain uses TRBV6-5 and TRBJ2-1, with D uncertain. Trimming took 4 bases from V and 0 from J, leaving 4 bases between them. The CDR3 is 13 residues long. In germline, CDR1 is MNHEY, CDR2 SVGAGI. CDR3 sequence reads: CASSLSSYNEQFF. As DNA, the CDR3 is TGTGCCAGCAGTTTGAGCTCCTACAATGAGCAGTTCTTC.

The chain recombines TRBV6-4 with TRBJ2-3; a possible D gene is TRBD2 (5 bases). V lost 0 bases and J lost 2, with 15 bases in between. Germline V lookup: CDR1 MRHNA, CDR2 SNTAGT. The CDR3 has 17 residues. The CDR3 protein is CASSDSKVALITDTQYF. The CDR3 DNA sequence: TGTGCCAGCAGTGACTCGAAGGTAGCGCTCATCACAGATACGCAGTATTTT.

V is TRBV25-1 and J is TRBJ2-1; the D gene is possibly TRBD2 (6 bases). The CDR3 has 14 amino acids. V lost 3 bases and J lost 3, with 9 bases in between. Germline assignment: CDR1 MGHDK and CDR2 SYGVNS. CDR3 nucleotides: TGTGCCAGCAGTGACCGGCGGGACTACAATGAGCAGTTCTTC. Amino acids: CASSDRRDYNEQFF.

CDR3 sequence: CASSPQFKGETQYF. Here the CDR3 DNA reads TGTGCCAGCTCACCTCAGTTTAAGGGTGAGACCCAGTACTTC. J is TRBJ2-5 and V is TRBV18; no clear D. The V end lost 3 bases, the J end lost 5 bases, and 13 bases lay between the germline ends. This CDR3 comprises 14 residues. Looked up from germline, CDR1 is KGHSH and CDR2 is LQKENI.

This clone has only one observation. This sequence joins TRBV4-3 and TRBJ2-1; D not certain. CDR3 length: 13 amino acids. Germline V lookup: CDR1 LGHNA, CDR2 YSLEER. Trimming removed 1 base at V and 7 bases at J, with 8 bases between. The CDR3 is CASSQALGNEQFF. The CDR3 coding sequence is TGCGCCAGCAGCCAAGCGCTGGGTAATGAGCAGTTCTTC.

The V gene is TRBV27, the J gene TRBJ1-2; 8 positions match TRBD1. The germline V gene encodes CDR1 MNHEY and CDR2 SMNVEV (reference sequence). There are 14 residues in the CDR3. The V gene end was trimmed by 7 bases and the J gene end by 3 bases; junction bases not matched to a gene: 7. The chain's CDR3 is CASTPQGADYGYTF. The CDR3 DNA reads TGTGCCAGCACCCCCCAGGGGGCCGACTATGGCTACACCTTC.

This chain connects TRBV7-2 to TRBJ2-2; perhaps TRBD1 as D (5 bases). From germline, CDR1 is SGHTA and CDR2 FQGNSA. Trimming took off 3 bases at V and 6 bases at J, with 8 bases between the two ends. CDR3 size: 13 residues. This chain's CDR3 is CASSFTGPGELFF. The DNA of the CDR3 is TGTGCCAGCAGCTTTACAGGACCCGGGGAGCTGTTTTTT.

The V call is TRBV29-1, the J call TRBJ2-7, with 10 bases lining up with TRBD2. This CDR3 is 16 amino acids long. Germline loops: CDR1 SQVTM, CDR2 ANQGSEA. V was clipped by 7 bases and J by 3 bases; unmatched bases: 15. The CDR3 reads CSADDYSSGGNYEQYF. The CDR3 bases are TGCAGCGCCGACGATTATTCTAGCGGGGGAAACTACGAGCAGTACTTC.

This clone was detected a few times. This rearrangement joins TRBV15 to TRBJ1-5, with a weak D call TRBD1 (6 bases). In germline, CDR1 is LNHNV, CDR2 YYDKDF (reference sequence). V lost 7 bases to trimming and J lost 4 bases, with 11 bases between them. The CDR3 has 13 residues. The CDR3 DNA is TGTGCCACCACTCTAGGGGGGAATCAGCCCCAGCATTTT. This sequence encodes CATTLGGNQPQHF.

This clone showed up just a few times. V gene TRBV9 combines with J gene TRBJ2-2; tentative D call: TRBD1 (5 bases). This CDR3 contains 13 residues. V was clipped by 0 bases and J by 6 bases, with 6 bases between them. Germline CDR1 and CDR2: SGDLS and YYNGEE. The CDR3 nucleotides are TGTGCCAGCAGCGTAGTAGGGGCCGGGGAGCTGTTTTTT. Residues: CASSVVGAGELFF.

V usage is TRBV9 and J usage is TRBJ2-2; perhaps TRBD1 as D (5 bases). This CDR3 comprises 16 residues. CDR1 and CDR2 (germline): SGDLS, YYNGEE. Trimming removed 4 bases from V and 0 bases from J, with 13 bases in between. This CDR3 reads CASSPEGESNTGELFF. For the CDR3, the DNA is TGTGCCAGCAGCCCGGAAGGGGAATCGAACACCGGGGAGCTGTTTTTT.

This clone was seen a few times. The chain is built from TRBV4-3 and TRBJ1-2; no clear D. The CDR3 totals 15 residues. The germline CDR1 and CDR2 sequences are LGHNA and YSLEER. V dropped 0 bases and J dropped 10 bases, with 18 bases sitting between them. This CDR3 reads CASSQERAGSNTYTF. In nucleotides, the CDR3 is TGCGCCAGCAGCCAAGAAAGGGCGGGGAGTAATACCTACACCTTC.

V usage is TRBV7-9 and J usage is TRBJ2-5; 13 bases fit TRBD2. The CDR3 consists of 19 residues. Trimming cost V 5 bases and J 1 base; bases outside gene matches: 13. Germline V gene lookup returns CDR1 SEHNR and CDR2 FQNEAQ (reference sequence). In DNA form, the CDR3 reads TGTGCCAGCAGCACCCAAGTCGGACTAGCGGGGGAAGCCCAAGAGACCCAGTACTTC. Amino acids: CASSTQVGLAGEAQETQYF.

The chain has TRBV7-2 and TRBJ1-1, with a possible D match to TRBD1 (5 bases). Between the trimmed V and J ends, which lost 1 base and 5 bases, there was a span of 11 bases. This CDR3 is 14 amino acids long. Germline-derived CDR1 and CDR2 are SGHTA and FQGNSA. The CDR3 DNA is TGTGCCAGCAGCTTAGTAGGGGCTGGGACTGAAGCTTTCTTT. This sequence encodes CASSLVGAGTEAFF.

V is TRBV4-1 and J is TRBJ1-1; D call uncertain. Germline CDR1 reads MGHRA; CDR2 reads YSYEKL. The CDR3 runs 14 residues. The germline V and J ends were trimmed by 3 bases and 2 bases, with 10 bases remaining between them. The CDR3 DNA sequence: TGCGCCAGCAGCCACGAGCGGTTTAACACTGAAGCTTTCTTT. It is translated as CASSHERFNTEAFF.

CDR3 residues: CASSPTNEGKLYNEQFF. CDR3 DNA: TGTGCCAGCAGCCCCACAAATGAGGGGAAACTCTACAATGAGCAGTTCTTC. The rearrangement links TRBV7-3 to TRBJ2-1; D is perhaps TRBD1 or TRBD2 (5 bases each). The CDR3 extends over 17 amino acids. Germline values: CDR1 SGHTA, CDR2 FQGTGA. The V gene lost 5 bases and the J gene lost 3 bases, with 20 bases spanning the gap.

This clone was found once. The chain carries TRBV7-9 and TRBJ2-3; perhaps TRBD2 as D (6 bases). The CDR3 is 15 residues long. Trimming shortened V by 5 bases and J by 2 bases, and 14 bases separated the two germline ends. Germline values: CDR1 SEHNR, CDR2 FQNEAQ (reference sequence). CDR3 in DNA: TGTGCCAGCAGCCCCGGGGCGGGGACCACAGATACGCAGTATTTT. This encodes CASSPGAGTTDTQYF.

This chain joins TRBV19 and TRBJ1-3, with TRBD1 as a possible D gene (6 bases). CDR1 and CDR2 from the germline V gene are LNHDA and SQIVND (reference sequence). Deletions cut 7 bases from V and 0 bases from J, with 19 bases between. This CDR3 is 17 amino acids long. The CDR3 DNA is TGTGCCAGTATTCCCCCCCGAGGGGGAACCTCTGGAAACACCATATATTTT. This translates into CASIPPRGGTSGNTIYF.

V gene TRBV5-5 combines with J gene TRBJ1-5; no clear D gene. Germline values: CDR1 SGHKS, CDR2 YYEKEE (reference sequence). The germline V and J ends were trimmed by 1 base and 1 base, with 9 bases remaining between them. This CDR3 has 15 residues. CDR3: CASSLSLSSNQPQHF. The CDR3 bases are TGTGCCAGCAGCTTGTCACTTTCGAGCAATCAGCCCCAGCATTTT.

The chain has TRBV27 and TRBJ1-1; 8 positions agree with TRBD1. The CDR3 has 14 amino acids. With V trimmed by 7 bases and J by 7 bases, 11 bases remained unmatched. In germline, CDR1 is MNHEY, CDR2 SMNVEV (reference sequence). CDR3: CASNRPGGLNEAFF. In DNA, the CDR3 is TGTGCCAGCAACCGGCCAGGGGGCTTAAATGAAGCTTTCTTT.

The chain links TRBV4-3 to TRBJ2-5; 9 bases line up with TRBD1. Matching the DNA end better, TRBJ2-7 makes the J call doubtful. The CDR3 consists of 16 residues. Per germline, CDR1 LGHNA and CDR2 YSLEER. The CDR3 DNA sequence: TGCGCCAGCAGCCAAGAAGATGGGACAGGGAACTACGAGCAGTACTTC. It is translated as CASSQEDGTGNYEQYF.

The genes are TRBV29-1 and TRBJ2-2, with TRBD2 matching 8 bases. CDR3 length equals 15 residues. The J segment lost 5 bases and the V segment lost 4 bases, leaving 9 bases of the junction unmatched. Germline values: CDR1 SQVTM, CDR2 ANQGSEA. DNA of the CDR3: TGCAGCGTTGCCCATAGCGGGATCGGAACCGGGGAGCTGTTTTTT. It codes for CSVAHSGIGTGELFF.

The CDR3 sequence: CAGYEQYF. The CDR3 nucleotides are TGTGCCGGATACGAGCAGTACTTC. The chain combines TRBV6-1 with TRBJ2-7; D remains ambiguous. The CDR3 totals 8 residues. V dropped 11 bases and J dropped 4 bases, with 3 bases sitting between them. The V gene's germline CDR1 is MNHNS and CDR2 SASEGT.

J is TRBJ2-1 and V is TRBV18, with no clear D. This CDR3 contains 17 residues. Germline V lookup: CDR1 KGHSH, CDR2 LQKENI. Trimming cost V 5 bases and J 0 bases, with 17 bases left between them. CDR3 in amino acids: CASSISSRSSSYNEQFF. The DNA for the CDR3 is TGTGCCAGCTCAATTTCATCTAGGAGCAGCTCCTACAATGAGCAGTTCTTC.

The rearrangement uses TRBV7-6 and TRBJ2-1; 8 nucleotides match TRBD2. Trimming removed 5 bases from V and 5 bases from J; junction bases left unmatched: 11. Germline CDR1 is SGHVS and CDR2 is FNYEAQ. The CDR3 has 16 amino acids. The DNA of the CDR3 is TGTGCCAGCAGCCGGACTAGCAGCTCCGGGGACAATGAGCAGTTCTTC. It codes for CASSRTSSSGDNEQFF. Filled out from reference TRBV7-6 and TRBJ2-1, the complete variable domain reads GAGVSQSPRYKVTKRGQDVALRCDPISGHVSLYWYRQALGQGPEFLTYFNYEAQQDKSGLPNDRFSAERPEGSISTLTIQRTEQRDSAMYRCASSRTSSSGDNEQFFGPGTRLTVL.

This clone was observed a handful of times. The rearrangement joins TRBV5-4 to TRBJ1-1, with D maybe TRBD1 (6 bases). CDR1 and CDR2 (germline): SGHNT, YYREEE (reference sequence). This CDR3 is 15 amino acids long. Trimming removed 3 bases at V and 7 bases at J, with 19 bases between. The CDR3, as DNA: TGTGCCAGCAGCTCTGGACAGACCCCGTTGGTTGAAGCTTTCTTT. It encodes CASSSGQTPLVEAFF.

This clone was observed a few times. This CDR3 reads CASSQRTGDNYGYTF. The CDR3 nucleotides are TGCGCCAGCAGCCAAAGGACAGGGGATAACTATGGCTACACCTTC. The chain recombines TRBV4-1 with TRBJ1-2; 9 nucleotides align to TRBD1. The J segment lost 1 base and the V segment lost 2 bases, leaving 2 bases of the junction unmatched. The germline gives CDR1 MGHRA, CDR2 YSYEKL. The CDR3 contains 15 residues.

V and J are TRBV27 and TRBJ2-5, with TRBD1 as a possible D gene (5 bases). V was pared by 2 bases and J by 5 bases, with 9 bases between. CDR3 length: 13 residues. CDR1 is MNHEY, CDR2 SMNVEV, per germline (reference sequence). The CDR3 protein is CASSLGARETQYF. The DNA of the CDR3 is TGTGCCAGCAGTTTAGGGGCCCGGGAGACCCAGTACTTC.

The chain recombines TRBV6-6 with TRBJ2-7; maybe TRBD1 (8 bases). This CDR3 has 15 residues. Germline-derived CDR1 and CDR2 are MNHNY and SVGAGI (reference sequence). The V end lost 2 bases, the J end lost 3 bases, and 14 bases lay between the germline ends. This CDR3 is CASSYRTGTNYEQYF. The DNA for the CDR3 is TGTGCCAGCAGTTACCGGACAGGGACTAACTACGAGCAGTACTTC.

Here the CDR3 reads CASSLADLTDTQYF. The CDR3 DNA is TGTGCCAGCAGTCTAGCGGACCTCACAGATACGCAGTATTTT. The chain recombines TRBV6-5 with TRBJ2-3; TRBD2 matches at 7 bases. The germline V gene has CDR1 MNHEY and CDR2 SVGAGI. CDR3 length: 14 amino acids. The J segment lost 2 bases and the V segment lost 5 bases, leaving 4 bases of the junction unmatched.

This clone is deemed hyperexpanded. V and J are TRBV18 and TRBJ2-7, with 8 positions matching TRBD1. The CDR3 totals 12 residues. Per germline, CDR1 KGHSH and CDR2 LQKENI. Trimming removed 8 bases from V and 4 bases from J; junction bases left unmatched: 4. The CDR3 region has the DNA TGTGCCAGCGAGGGGACAGGATACGAGCAGTACTTC. Amino acid sequence: CASEGTGYEQYF.

The CDR3 nucleotides read TGTGCCAGCAGCTTAGAGCCAGGTAGTTACAATGAGCAGTTCTTC. It specifies CASSLEPGSYNEQFF. V and J are TRBV7-2 and TRBJ2-1, with D unclear. Trimming cost V 1 base and J 4 bases, with 11 bases left between them. CDR1 SGHTA and CDR2 FQGNSA come from the germline V gene. CDR3 length equals 15 residues. The full variable domain, rest sourced from reference TRBV7-2 and TRBJ2-1, is GAGVSQSPSNKVTEKGKDVELRCDPISGHTALYWYRQSLGQGLEFLIYFQGNSAPDKSGLPSDRFSAERTGGSVSTLTIQRTQQEDSAVYLCASSLEPGSYNEQFFGPGTRLTVL.